The clone carrying this TCR beta chain occurred once. Its antigen remains unidentified. The sample is drawn from a study of cytomegalovirus exposure and HLA in healthy donors. The overall study: There were some 120 million unique TCR beta sequences, drawn from about 200 million T cells, in an earlier analysis. Study-level findings and limits: The study recorded over 150 TCR beta chains that were cytomegalovirus-associated. Versus the approximately 720-donor mean, an Asian-associated ancestry cluster reportedly showed fewer N-insertions in a later analysis. Later, TCR association rates were found to vary by HLA locus, highest for DRB1 and lowest for HLA-C.

Primers: 60 Vbeta forward and 13 Jbeta reverse. Clones were read by immunoSEQ multiplex PCR, and TCRdb kept only the in-frame ones, dropping some. The sample records over 200,000 clones, approximately 84% being singletons. The sequence came from a woman between 40 and 55 years old in good health and CMV-seronegative. The sample consisted of PBMCs.

The CDR3 sequence is CASRQGAQEDGYTF. CDR3 nucleotide sequence: TGCGCCAGCAGACAGGGGGCGCAAGAAGATGGCTACACCTTC. This chain joins TRBV5-1 and TRBJ1-2; TRBD1 aligns across 9 bases. V lost 5 bases and J lost 6; bases outside the gene matches: 8. The germline V gene encodes CDR1 SGHRS and CDR2 YFSETQ. The CDR3 extends over 14 amino acids.